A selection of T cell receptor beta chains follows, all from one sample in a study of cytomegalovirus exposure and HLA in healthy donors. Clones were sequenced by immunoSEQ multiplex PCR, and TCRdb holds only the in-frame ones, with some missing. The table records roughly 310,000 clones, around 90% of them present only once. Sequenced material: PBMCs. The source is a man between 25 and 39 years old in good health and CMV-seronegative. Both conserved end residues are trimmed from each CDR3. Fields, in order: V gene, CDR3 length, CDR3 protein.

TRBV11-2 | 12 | ASSLGGGGDTQY
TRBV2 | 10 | ASNGGRNEQY
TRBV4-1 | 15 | ASSPPEGYATNEKLF
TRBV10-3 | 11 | ASRQGGTYEQY
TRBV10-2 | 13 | ASSLAGGDTGELF
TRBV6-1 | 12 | ASSDRGSYNEQF
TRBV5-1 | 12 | ASSSALDDPRQY
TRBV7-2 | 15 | ASSLDIGLGVQETQY
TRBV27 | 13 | ASSPNRAIQREAF
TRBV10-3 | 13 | AISESGQGPQPQH
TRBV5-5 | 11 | ASSLREYNEQF